Listed here are 22 T cell receptor beta chains from one sample, sequenced in a study of technical replicates of blood from a few donors. Sequenced by immunoSEQ multiplex PCR; TCRdb stores in-frame clones only, minus some. There are over 70,000 clones in the sample; approximately 95% occur only once, and 0.34% lies in the top ten. The sample consisted of T cells isolated from PBMCs. These receptors all come from a human donor in good health.

The rearrangement uses TRBV2 and TRBJ1-2; 8 positions match TRBD1. V was clipped by 8 bases and J by 3 bases; unmatched bases: 5. The CDR3 loop spans 13 amino acids. In germline, CDR1 is SNHLY, CDR2 FYNNEI. CDR3 sequence: CASFQGAYYGYTF. CDR3 DNA: TGTGCCAGCTTCCAGGGGGCCTACTATGGCTACACCTTC.

This chain connects TRBV4-3 to TRBJ2-5; D is uncertain. There are 14 residues in the CDR3. Trimming took 5 bases from V and 4 from J, leaving 14 bases between them. CDR1 and CDR2 from the germline V gene are LGHNA and YSLEER. The CDR3 loop is CASSSYFPGETQYF. DNA of the CDR3: TGCGCCAGCAGCTCCTATTTTCCGGGAGAGACCCAGTACTTC.

Here the CDR3 reads CASSYTSAGSTDTQYF. The CDR3 DNA reads as TGTGCCAGCAGTTACACTTCAGCGGGGTCCACAGATACGCAGTATTTT. This chain connects TRBV6-5 to TRBJ2-3; 7 bases are a match to TRBD2. V shed 2 bases and J 2 bases; nucleotides not matched to a gene: 7. The CDR3 length is 16 residues. Germline values: CDR1 MNHEY, CDR2 SVGAGI.

This chain links TRBV28 with TRBJ2-3, with a weak D call TRBD2 (5 bases). V was trimmed by 4 bases and J by 5 bases, leaving 28 bases between them. The CDR3 consists of 19 residues. CDR1 and CDR2 (germline): MDHEN, SYDVKM. CDR3 loop: CASSSLVWMGSRGVDTQYF. In nucleotides, the CDR3 is TGTGCCAGCAGTTCGCTCGTTTGGATGGGGAGCCGTGGTGTAGATACGCAGTATTTT. Drawing the rest from reference TRBV28 and TRBJ2-3, the complete variable domain is DVKVTQSSRYLVKRTGEKVFLECVQDMDHENMFWYRQDPGLGLRLIYFSYDVKMKEKGDIPEGYSVSREKKERFSLILESASTNQTSMYLCASSSLVWMGSRGVDTQYFGPGTRLTVL.

This clone was recorded only once. The genes are TRBV5-1 and TRBJ2-6, with 9 positions matching TRBD1. The germline V gene has CDR1 SGHRS and CDR2 YFSETQ. Trimming took 4 bases from V and 2 from J; bases not matched to a gene: 7. The CDR3 is 17 residues long. DNA for the CDR3: TGCGCCAGCAGCGGGGACAGGGTTGGCGCTGGGGCCAACGTCCTGACTTTC. It specifies CASSGDRVGAGANVLTF. Filled out from reference TRBV5-1 and TRBJ2-6, the complete variable domain reads KAGVTQTPRYLIKTRGQQVTLSCSPISGHRSVSWYQQTPGQGLQFLFEYFSETQRNKGNFPGRFSGRQFSNSRSEMNVSTLELGDSALYLCASSGDRVGAGANVLTFGAGSRLTVL.

This chain uses TRBV30 with TRBJ1-2; D remains unclear. This CDR3 has 13 amino acids. CDR1 and CDR2 (germline): GTSNPN, SVGIG (reference sequence). Trimming removed 5 bases at V and 6 bases at J, with 16 bases between. For the CDR3, the DNA is TGTGCCTGGTGGTGGGGTCGGGGTAATGGCTACACCTTC. It translates to CAWWWGRGNGYTF.

The J gene is TRBJ2-3, the V gene TRBV7-3; D remains ambiguous. Trimming left V 4 bases short and J 4 bases short, with 6 bases between. Germline CDR1 is SGHTA and CDR2 is FQGTGA. The CDR3 is made up of 12 amino acids. CDR3 amino acids: CASSSGADTQYF. CDR3 DNA: TGTGCCAGCAGCTCTGGAGCAGATACGCAGTATTTT.

DNA for the CDR3: TGTGCCAGCAAAAATCAGGGGCCGAATCAGCCCCAGCATTTT. Protein sequence: CASKNQGPNQPQHF. V gene TRBV7-8 combines with J gene TRBJ1-5; perhaps TRBD1 as D (6 bases). This CDR3 is 14 amino acids long. Germline V gene data show CDR1 as SGHVS and CDR2 as FQNEAQ. Between the trimmed V and J ends, which lost 7 bases and 4 bases, there was a span of 14 bases.

V and J are TRBV25-1 and TRBJ2-1, with unresolved D. The V gene lost 5 bases and the J gene lost 3 bases, with 8 bases spanning the gap. Germline CDR1 is MGHDK and CDR2 is SYGVNS. The CDR3 sequence is 13 residues long. The CDR3 DNA follows: TGTGCCAGCAGTACCCAGAACTACAATGAGCAGTTCTTC. Its translation is CASSTQNYNEQFF.

This chain uses TRBV4-1 with TRBJ1-3; D uncertain. The CDR3 contains 15 residues. Trimming removed 2 bases at V and 0 bases at J, with 8 bases between. The V gene's germline CDR1 is MGHRA and CDR2 YSYEKL. The CDR3 protein is CASSQRSNSGNTIYF. The DNA for the CDR3 is TGCGCCAGCAGCCAACGGAGTAACTCTGGAAACACCATATATTTT.

V and J are TRBV28 and TRBJ2-3; D gene uncertain. The CDR3 contains 14 residues. Trimming removed 1 base at V and 2 bases at J, with 7 bases between. Germline CDR1 and CDR2: MDHEN and SYDVKM. The CDR3 DNA is TGTGCCAGCAGTTTATTGGCACACACAGATACGCAGTATTTT. It is translated as CASSLLAHTDTQYF.

This sequence joins TRBV5-4 and TRBJ2-1; 10 positions agree with TRBD1. With V trimmed by 4 bases and J by 7 bases, 8 bases remained unmatched. The CDR3 has 15 residues. Germline assignment: CDR1 SGHNT and CDR2 YYREEE (reference sequence). This chain's CDR3 is CASSAPGTGVNEQFF. The CDR3 coding sequence is TGTGCCAGCAGCGCACCCGGGACAGGGGTTAATGAGCAGTTCTTC.

The chain carries TRBV19 and TRBJ2-2; D unclear. The CDR3 runs 14 residues. The germline gives CDR1 LNHDA, CDR2 SQIVND (reference sequence). The V gene lost 1 base and the J gene lost 4 bases, with 7 bases spanning the gap. CDR3 in amino acids: CASSIGSFTGELFF. The CDR3, as DNA: TGTGCCAGTAGTATAGGGAGTTTCACCGGGGAGCTGTTTTTT.

The V gene is TRBV5-6, the J gene TRBJ1-2; a weak D match, TRBD1 (5 bases). CDR3 length: 14 residues. Germline V gene data show CDR1 as SGHDT and CDR2 as YYEEEE. V was shortened by 7 bases and J by 5 bases, with 18 bases between the two germline ends. DNA of the CDR3: TGTGCCAGCCTTCCGCGCCAGGGAGGGTATGGCTACACCTTC. It translates to CASLPRQGGYGYTF.

The V call is TRBV5-1, the J call TRBJ2-7, with TRBD1 matching 8 bases. The J segment lost 5 bases and the V segment lost 3 bases, leaving 7 bases of the junction unmatched. This CDR3 comprises 14 residues. Germline V gene lookup returns CDR1 SGHRS and CDR2 YFSETQ. The CDR3 loop reads CASSSPDRVDEQYF. The CDR3 nucleotides are TGCGCCAGCAGCTCCCCGGACAGGGTGGACGAGCAGTACTTC.

The chain carries TRBV28 and TRBJ1-1; D call uncertain. The CDR3 is 13 residues long. Germline CDR1 reads MDHEN; CDR2 reads SYDVKM. Trimming stripped 5 bases from V and 4 bases from J, with 11 bases between. As DNA, the CDR3 is TGTGCCAGCAGTGGACTGGCCAGCACTGAAGCTTTCTTT. Amino acid sequence: CASSGLASTEAFF.

The V call is TRBV10-3, the J call TRBJ2-1; 11 nucleotides line up with TRBD2. The germline gives CDR1 ENHRY, CDR2 SYGVKD. V trimming: 5 bases; J trimming: 5 bases; junction bases outside the gene matches: 8. CDR3 length equals 16 residues. CDR3 nucleotides: TGTGCCATCAGTCTATCGCTAGCGGGAGGAGACAATGAGCAGTTCTTC. It codes for CAISLSLAGGDNEQFF.

A remark on this clone: One junction end disagrees with the germline gene, perhaps due to a read error. This chain links TRBV7-9 with TRBJ2-3; D might be TRBD1 (5 bases). The CDR3 covers 13 residues. Germline CDR1 is SEHNR and CDR2 is FQNEAQ (reference sequence). CDR3: CASNLGAADTQYF. CDR3 bases: TGTGCCAGCAACTTAGGGGCTGCAGATACGCAGTATTTT. The variable domain in full, with the rest retrieved from reference TRBV7-9 and TRBJ2-3, is DTGVSQNPRHKITKRGQNVTFRCDPISEHNRLYWYRQTLGQGPEFLTYFQNEAQLEKSRLLSDRFSAERPKGSFSTLEIQRTEQGDSAMYLCASNLGAADTQYFGPGTRLTVL.

This rearrangement joins TRBV6-6 to TRBJ1-1, with D maybe TRBD1 (6 bases). CDR3 length: 14 amino acids. Looked up from germline, CDR1 is MNHNY and CDR2 is SVGAGI (reference sequence). Trimming left V 6 bases short and J 5 bases short, with 16 bases between. The CDR3 region has the DNA TGTGCCAGCAGCCCGAGTCAGGGGCGGACTGAAGCTTTCTTT. Its protein is CASSPSQGRTEAFF.

This rearrangement joins TRBV5-1 to TRBJ2-7; maybe TRBD2 (5 bases). CDR1 SGHRS and CDR2 YFSETQ come from the germline V gene. The CDR3 extends over 12 amino acids. The V end lost 0 bases, the J end lost 6 bases, and 7 bases lay between the germline ends. CDR3 loop: CASSLERVEQYF. CDR3 nucleotide sequence: TGCGCCAGCAGCTTGGAGAGGGTCGAGCAGTACTTC.

The chain has TRBV13 and TRBJ2-4, with TRBD2 identical over 7 bases. V lost 1 base, J lost 6 bases, and 3 bases stayed unmatched. The CDR3 contains 14 residues. Germline V lookup: CDR1 PRHDT, CDR2 FYEKMQ (reference sequence). In DNA form, the CDR3 reads TGTGCCAGCAGCTTAGCTGGGGAGGGAAACATTCAGTACTTC. Translated: CASSLAGEGNIQYF.

The chain combines TRBV6-1 with TRBJ2-7, with D tentatively TRBD1 (5 bases). V was pared by 8 bases and J by 3 bases, with 11 bases between. CDR1 is MNHNS and CDR2 is SASEGT in the germline V gene. The CDR3 contains 12 residues. The CDR3 spells CASVDSRYEQYF. DNA for the CDR3: TGTGCCAGCGTCGACAGCCGCTACGAGCAGTACTTC.